A single T cell receptor beta chain is shown here with its context. Reverse transcription used roughly 0.5 to 1 ug RNA and random hexamers. Amplification of TCR beta CDR3 by immunoSEQ multiplex PCR spanned 54 Vbeta and 13 Jbeta. TCRdb called the immunoSEQ multiplex PCR reads again in MiXCR, with one record for every CDR3 protein. This sample has more than 200,000 distinct CDR3 sequences, with just under 95% found just once. With 2 bases removed from V and 2 bases from J, the gap between germline ends came to 9 bases. The CDR3 runs to 14 residues. The germline V gene encodes CDR1 MNHEY and CDR2 SVGAGI. The patients serving as multiple sclerosis controls were treatment-naive. They had stable or active relapsing-remitting disease and fulfilled revised McDonald criteria. CD8+ and CD4+ T cells were negatively isolated; TEMRA cells were FACS-enriched. The entry originates in a study of CD8 T cells in Susac syndrome.

The receptor comes from a human donor with multiple sclerosis. This sequence joins TRBV6-5 and TRBJ1-1, with D possibly matching TRBD1 (6 bases). Sequencing used CD4+ T cells from PBMCs. The CDR3 protein is CASSYGGPNTEAFF. Here the CDR3 DNA reads TGTGCCAGCAGTTACGGGGGCCCCAACACTGAAGCTTTCTTT.